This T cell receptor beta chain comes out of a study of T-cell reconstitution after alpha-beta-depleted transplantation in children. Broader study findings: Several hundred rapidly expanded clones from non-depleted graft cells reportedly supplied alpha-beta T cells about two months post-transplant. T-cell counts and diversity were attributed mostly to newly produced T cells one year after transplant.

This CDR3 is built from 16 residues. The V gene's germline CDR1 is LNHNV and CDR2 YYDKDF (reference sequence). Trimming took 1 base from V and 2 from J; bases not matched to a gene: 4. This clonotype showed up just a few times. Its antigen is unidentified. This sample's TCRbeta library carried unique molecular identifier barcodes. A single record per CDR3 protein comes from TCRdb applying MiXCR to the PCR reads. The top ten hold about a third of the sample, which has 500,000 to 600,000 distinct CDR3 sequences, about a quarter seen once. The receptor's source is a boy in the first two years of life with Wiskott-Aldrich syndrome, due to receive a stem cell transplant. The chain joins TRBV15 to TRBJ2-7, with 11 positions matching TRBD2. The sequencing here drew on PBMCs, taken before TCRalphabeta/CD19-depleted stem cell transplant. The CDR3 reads CATSRGGLADPYEQYF. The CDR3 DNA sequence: TGTGCCACCAGCAGAGGGGGACTAGCGGACCCCTACGAGCAGTACTTC.